This section outlines one TCR beta chain sequence together with its context. The data are from a study of blood T cell repertoires in COVID-19. Across the whole study: Some COVID-19 samples were acute and others convalescent; all came from the United States, Italy and Spain. Nucleic acid was either cDNA or gDNA, and it came from T cells, B-cell-depleted T cells, or PBMCs.

Original processing notes: Estimation of nucleated cell counts relied on the amplification of reference gene primers. Produced via immunoSEQ multiplex PCR; TCRdb's table is partial and in-frame only. V and J calls and clone size are as listed in that table; D and trimming were resolved from the DNA. The data show 20,000 to 25,000 clones, more than 70% seen once. The sequencing input was peripheral blood. The clonotype comes from a human donor with active COVID-19. The donor label of this sample is uncertain.

As DNA, the CDR3 is TGTGCCAGCAGCCGGACTAGCGGGACGGGGGAGACCCAGTACTTC. Translation: CASSRTSGTGETQYF. The rearrangement joins TRBV6-2 or TRBV6-3 to TRBJ2-5; TRBD2 matches at 12 bases. The germline gives CDR1 MNHEY, CDR2 SVGEGT. After removal of 6 bases from V and 5 bases from J, the junction contained 7 bases not matched to a gene. The CDR3 is 15 residues long.